These 24 T cell receptor beta chains were all obtained from the same sample, sequenced in a study of T cells in Graves' hyperthyroidism and ophthalmopathy. Using RNA transcripts as the source, TCR beta CDR3 regions were amplified. A first-round RT-PCR of the TCR CDR3 used the HTBI primer set. Using its own MiXCR run on the multiplex PCR reads, TCRdb lists one record per CDR3 protein. The sample lists about 300,000 distinct CDR3 sequences, around a fifth occurring once. What was sequenced was blood. The receptors derive from a man aged 45-65 years with Graves' ophthalmopathy.

This clonotype was recorded a few times. This sequence joins TRBV10-3 and TRBJ2-4; TRBD2 matches at 7 bases. Germline V gene lookup returns CDR1 ENHRY and CDR2 SYGVKD. Trimming at V came to 2 bases and at J to 8 bases, leaving 12 bases not matched to a gene. CDR3 size: 16 residues. For the CDR3, the DNA is TGTGCCATCAGTGAGGCTCTGCTAGCGGATGGGGACATTCAGTACTTC. It translates to CAISEALLADGDIQYF.

The V and J genes are TRBV27 and TRBJ1-6; TRBD1 matches 8 bases. The CDR3 runs to 17 residues. Trimming at V came to 6 bases and at J to 4 bases, leaving 11 bases not matched to a gene. The germline gives CDR1 MNHEY, CDR2 SMNVEV (reference sequence). DNA for the CDR3: TGTGCCAGCAGCCTACGTCAGGGGGCGATATATAATTCACCCCTCCACTTT. Amino acid sequence: CASSLRQGAIYNSPLHF.

This clonotype showed up just a few times. The V and J genes are TRBV6-1 and TRBJ2-7; 9 bases are shared with TRBD2. After removal of 3 bases from V and 4 bases from J, the junction contained 4 bases not matched to a gene. This CDR3 region has 14 residues. Germline assignment: CDR1 MNHNS and CDR2 SASEGT. CDR3 protein: CASSEREGQYEQYF. CDR3 bases: TGTGCCAGCAGTGAGCGGGAGGGCCAGTACGAGCAGTACTTC.

The V and J genes are TRBV7-8 and TRBJ2-2; D unresolved. Trimming cost V 5 bases and J 6 bases, with 10 bases left between them. The CDR3 has 13 amino acids. The germline gives CDR1 SGHVS, CDR2 FQNEAQ. The CDR3, as DNA: TGTGCCAGCAGCGGAATGGCGGCCGGGGAGCTGTTTTTT. It translates to CASSGMAAGELFF.

This clonotype has a count of ten or more. V and J are TRBV12-3 or TRBV12-4 and TRBJ2-3, with D possibly matching TRBD1 (5 bases). This CDR3 spans 14 amino acids. V was shortened by 6 bases and J by 3 bases, with 13 bases between the two germline ends. The CDR3 sequence: CASSTRAATDTQYF. Here the CDR3 DNA reads TGTGCCAGCAGCACCAGGGCTGCGACAGATACGCAGTATTTT.

At least ten counts were recorded for this clonotype. The chain joins TRBV6-1 to TRBJ1-1; 9 bases fit TRBD1. Germline V gene lookup returns CDR1 MNHNS and CDR2 SASEGT. The V and J ends lost 5 bases and 4 bases, in that order; junction bases with no gene match: 8. CDR3 length: 15 residues. CDR3 amino acids: CASSLQGAGGTEAFF. The DNA for the CDR3 is TGTGCCAGCAGTCTACAGGGGGCGGGTGGCACTGAAGCTTTCTTT.

This clonotype was detected ten times or more. The CDR3 region has the DNA TGTGCCAGCAGTGGAGTCGGACAGCCCAATCAGCCCCAGCATTTT. This codes for CASSGVGQPNQPQHF. The gene calls are TRBV2 and TRBJ1-5, with D possibly being TRBD1 (6 bases). The CDR3 consists of 15 residues. Germline-derived CDR1 and CDR2 are SNHLY and FYNNEI. Trimming took off 4 bases at V and 3 bases at J, with 13 bases between the two ends.

The CDR3 loop reads CSAQRQVDNQPQHF. For the CDR3, the DNA is TGCAGTGCTCAAAGACAGGTCGACAATCAGCCCCAGCATTTT. V usage is TRBV20-1 and J usage is TRBJ1-5; D might be TRBD1 (6 bases). CDR3 size: 14 residues. V was clipped by 5 bases and J by 3 bases, with 14 bases between them. The germline gives CDR1 DFQATT, CDR2 SNEGSKA (reference sequence).

The chain is built from TRBV5-1 and TRBJ2-3, with 7 bases aligning to TRBD1. V dropped 0 bases and J dropped 1; count of bases not matched to a gene: 5. Per the germline V gene, CDR1 is SGHRS and CDR2 is YFSETQ. The CDR3 spans 16 residues. CDR3 in amino acids: CASSLGGGHRTDTQYF. The CDR3 bases are TGCGCCAGCAGCTTGGGAGGGGGCCATCGCACAGATACGCAGTATTTT.

In this sample, this clonotype turned up once. Here the CDR3 omits its conserved ending phenylalanine or tryptophan, so a read error is the likely source. This rearrangement joins TRBV7-2 to TRBJ2-3, with D perhaps TRBD2 (6 bases). Trimming stripped 5 bases from V and 1 base from J, with 13 bases between. This CDR3 spans 15 amino acids. Looked up from germline, CDR1 is SGHTA and CDR2 is FQGNSA. CDR3 protein: CASSTRLGGTDTQYL. The CDR3 nucleotides are TGTGCCAGCAGCACCCGACTAGGGGGCACAGATACGCAGTATCTT.

This clonotype was picked up a small number of times. The V gene is TRBV6-2 or TRBV6-3, the J gene TRBJ1-3; the D is unclear. This CDR3 is built from 12 residues. Per the germline V gene, CDR1 is MNHEY and CDR2 is SVGEGT. V dropped 6 bases and J dropped 4 bases, with 7 bases sitting between them. CDR3 amino acids: CASRISGNTIYF. In nucleotides, the CDR3 is TGTGCCAGCAGGATATCCGGAAACACCATATATTTT.

The chain combines TRBV12-3 or TRBV12-4 with TRBJ1-1; D is possibly TRBD1 (5 bases). This CDR3 comprises 12 residues. V was cut by 5 bases and J by 5 bases, with 9 bases left in between. In nucleotides, the CDR3 is TGTGCCAGCAGTGGGGCAGATACTGAAGCTTTCTTT. It encodes CASSGADTEAFF.

This clonotype was recorded at least ten times. This rearrangement joins TRBV2 to TRBJ2-7; 9 bases line up with TRBD2. CDR1 and CDR2 from the germline V gene are SNHLY and FYNNEI. Germline trimming cut 6 bases from V and 7 bases from J; bases unmatched to any gene: 13. This CDR3 is built from 15 residues. As DNA, the CDR3 is TGTGCCAGCAGCCTTAAGCCGGGACTAGCCGGTGAGCAGTACTTC. Encoded protein: CASSLKPGLAGEQYF.

This clonotype was picked up a small number of times. The chain combines TRBV19 with TRBJ1-5; 8 bases are a match to TRBD1. Germline CDR1 reads LNHDA; CDR2 reads SQIVND (reference sequence). The CDR3 contains 17 residues. V lost 2 bases to trimming and J lost 2 bases; unmatched junction nucleotides: 8. CDR3 protein: CASSISQGAWGNQPQHF. Here the CDR3 DNA reads TGTGCCAGTAGTATAAGTCAGGGGGCTTGGGGCAATCAGCCCCAGCATTTT. The full variable domain, completed using reference TRBV19 and TRBJ1-5, is DGGITQSPKYLFRKEGQNVTLSCEQNLNHDAMYWYRQDPGQGLRLIYYSQIVNDFQKGDIAEGYSVSREKKESFPLTVTSAQKNPTAFYLCASSISQGAWGNQPQHFGDGTRLSIL.

V is TRBV19 and J is TRBJ1-5; 10 bases map to TRBD1. The CDR3 consists of 16 residues. Germline V CDR1 and CDR2: LNHDA, SQIVND (reference sequence). The V segment lost 8 bases and the J segment 4 bases; nucleotides outside the gene matches: 11. This CDR3 reads CASFATGGTFNQPQHF. Here the CDR3 DNA reads TGTGCCAGTTTTGCGACAGGGGGCACGTTTAATCAGCCCCAGCATTTT.

V and J are TRBV29-1 and TRBJ2-1, with 7 nucleotides matching TRBD1. This CDR3 has 12 amino acids. Germline V lookup: CDR1 SQVTM, CDR2 ANQGSEA. With 5 bases clipped from V and 8 bases from J, the junction kept 6 bases outside the gene matches. DNA for the CDR3: TGCAGCGTTATGACAGGGCTCCATGAGCAGTTCTTC. Its translation is CSVMTGLHEQFF.

For this clonotype: This may come from a read error, since a much larger clone is one base off. V gene TRBV20-1 combines with J gene TRBJ1-1, with TRBD1 matching over 12 bases. J lost 6 bases, V lost 7 bases, and 6 bases had no gene match. This CDR3 spans 13 amino acids. Looked up from germline, CDR1 is DFQATT and CDR2 is SNEGSKA (reference sequence). This CDR3 reads CSVTGQGAAEAFF. DNA of the CDR3: TGCAGTGTAACGGGACAGGGGGCGGCTGAAGCTTTCTTT.

This chain joins TRBV6-1 and TRBJ1-6; 7 nucleotides agree with TRBD1. The CDR3 is 19 amino acids. J was trimmed by 7 bases and V by 6 bases; bases with no gene match: 21. CDR1 is MNHNS and CDR2 is SASEGT in the germline V gene. The CDR3 sequence: CASSLLSRPGGVENSPLHF. Written as DNA, the CDR3 is TGTGCCAGCAGCCTTCTTTCCCGTCCAGGGGGGGTGGAAAATTCACCCCTCCACTTT.

This clonotype was picked up many times. The chain has TRBV7-2 and TRBJ1-1; D gene uncertain. The germline V gene has CDR1 SGHTA and CDR2 FQGNSA. V dropped 2 bases and J dropped 2 bases, with 9 bases sitting between them. The CDR3 sequence is 14 residues long. CDR3 nucleotide sequence: TGTGCCAGCAGCTTAAACTGGTTAAACACTGAAGCTTTCTTT. It translates to CASSLNWLNTEAFF.

This clonotype showed up just a few times. One end of the junction is discordant with germline, which a read error may explain. The CDR3 reads CANSLRFLAGVSGELFF. The CDR3 DNA is TGTGCCAACAGCTTAAGGTTTCTAGCGGGAGTTTCCGGGGAGCTGTTTTTT. The chain links TRBV11-1 to TRBJ2-2, with 10 bases identical to TRBD2. CDR3 length equals 17 residues. The germline V gene has CDR1 SGHAT and CDR2 FQDESV (reference sequence).

This clonotype was detected a few times. The chain combines TRBV7-9 with TRBJ1-1, with unresolved D. Trimming left V 7 bases short and J 5 bases short, with 14 bases between. The CDR3 runs 13 residues. Germline CDR1 is SEHNR and CDR2 is FQNEAQ (reference sequence). The CDR3: CASTRAPRTEAFF. CDR3 bases: TGTGCCAGCACCCGGGCCCCGAGAACTGAAGCTTTCTTT.

The chain has TRBV20-1 and TRBJ1-6; 10 bases agree with TRBD1. Germline V gene data show CDR1 as DFQATT and CDR2 as SNEGSKA (reference sequence). The CDR3 has 16 amino acids. J gave up 9 bases and V 1 base, and 9 bases lay outside the gene matches. The CDR3 reads CSARGRGQGGSSPLHF. The CDR3 DNA is TGCAGTGCTAGAGGTAGAGGACAGGGGGGATCTTCACCCCTCCACTTT.

This clonotype showed up many times. The gene calls are TRBV7-3 and TRBJ2-2; TRBD2 aligns across 13 bases. The J segment lost 5 bases and the V segment lost 5 bases, leaving 2 bases of the junction unmatched. Germline V gene data show CDR1 as SGHTA and CDR2 as FQGTGA. This CDR3 is 15 amino acids long. CDR3 coding DNA: TGTGCCAGCAGCCGGACTAGCGGGAGAACCGGGGAGCTGTTTTTT. Its protein is CASSRTSGRTGELFF. The whole variable domain, filled in from reference TRBV7-3 and TRBJ2-2, reads GAGVSQTPSNKVTEKGKYVELRCDPISGHTALYWYRQSLGQGPEFLIYFQGTGAADDSGLPNDRFFAVRPEGSVSTLKIQRTERGDSAVYLCASSRTSGRTGELFFGEGSRLTVL.

This clonotype was found many times. This chain connects TRBV11-2 to TRBJ1-3, with D uncertain. The CDR3 covers 11 residues. The germline gives CDR1 SGHAT, CDR2 FQNNGV. V dropped 4 bases and J dropped 8 bases, with 6 bases sitting between them. The CDR3 DNA reads TGTGCCAGCAGCTCCGTAGACACCATATATTTT. It translates to CASSSVDTIYF.